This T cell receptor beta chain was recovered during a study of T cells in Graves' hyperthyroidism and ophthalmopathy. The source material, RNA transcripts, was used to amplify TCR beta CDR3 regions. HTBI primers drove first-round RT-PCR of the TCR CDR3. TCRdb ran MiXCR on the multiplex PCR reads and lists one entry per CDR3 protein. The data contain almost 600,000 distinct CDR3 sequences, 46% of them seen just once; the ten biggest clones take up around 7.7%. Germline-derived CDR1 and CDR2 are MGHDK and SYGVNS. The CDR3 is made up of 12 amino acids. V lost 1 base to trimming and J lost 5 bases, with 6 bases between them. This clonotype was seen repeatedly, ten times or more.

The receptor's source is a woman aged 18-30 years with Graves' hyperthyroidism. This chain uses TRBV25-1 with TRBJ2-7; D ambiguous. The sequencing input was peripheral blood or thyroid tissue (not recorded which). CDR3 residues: CASSEFRDEQYF. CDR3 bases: TGTGCCAGCAGTGAATTTAGGGACGAGCAGTACTTC.